A single sample gave rise to the 27 T cell receptor beta chains below, sequenced in a study of HIV-infected patients and healthy controls. All unsorted peripheral T cells were captured because whole blood was used without fractionation. Alpha and beta constant-region primers primed reverse transcription of around 550 ng RNA. Separate chain-specific third strand synthesis with multiplexing indices produced the alpha and beta libraries. TCRdb used MiXCR to reprocess the 5' RACE reads, holding one entry per CDR3 protein. The profile covers 17,000 or so distinct CDR3 sequences, with 8% to 10% appearing a single time and 5.1% taken by the ten largest. The sample taken for sequencing was blood. The receptors were gathered from an adult in good health.

The genes are TRBV6-5 and TRBJ1-1, with 8 positions matching TRBD1. The CDR3 length is 14 residues. Germline assignment: CDR1 MNHEY and CDR2 SVGAGI. The trim removed 5 bases at V and 4 bases at J, leaving 6 bases unmatched. The CDR3 bases are TGTGCCAGCAGTCTACAGGGGGGGGGCACTGAAGCTTTCTTT. This encodes CASSLQGGGTEAFF.

This clonotype occurred many times. CDR3 bases: TGTGCCAGCAGTGTAGATAGCGCCAGCTCCTACGAGCAGTACTTC. Translation: CASSVDSASSYEQYF. The rearrangement links TRBV25-1 to TRBJ2-7; D perhaps matches TRBD2 (5 bases). The germline V and J ends were trimmed by 4 bases and 0 bases, with 13 bases remaining between them. The CDR3 loop spans 15 amino acids. Looked up from germline, CDR1 is MGHDK and CDR2 is SYGVNS.

Ten or more counts support this clonotype. This chain connects TRBV3-1 to TRBJ2-2; no clear D gene. CDR1 is LGHDT, CDR2 YNNKEL, per germline (reference sequence). V lost 4 bases to trimming and J lost 0 bases, with 21 bases between them. This CDR3 has 19 residues. CDR3 nucleotides: TGTGCCAGCAGCCCCGCTCACCCTGATGCTGCCGCGAACACCGGGGAGCTGTTTTTT. Translation: CASSPAHPDAAANTGELFF.

The chain is built from TRBV19 and TRBJ1-5; D ambiguous. The germline V gene encodes CDR1 LNHDA and CDR2 SQIVND (reference sequence). This CDR3 has 18 amino acids. The V end lost 3 bases, the J end lost 0 bases, and 18 bases lay between the germline ends. CDR3 in amino acids: CASSMRPGQTHSNQPQHF. CDR3 bases: TGTGCCAGTAGTATGAGGCCAGGTCAAACCCATAGCAATCAGCCCCAGCATTTT.

This clonotype was seen a handful of times. The rearrangement uses TRBV5-4 and TRBJ2-5; 10 positions match TRBD1. Trimming took 0 bases from V and 5 from J; bases not matched to a gene: 4. This CDR3 region has 15 residues. Looked up from germline, CDR1 is SGHNT and CDR2 is YYREEE (reference sequence). The CDR3 DNA is TGTGCCAGCAGCTTGGCCCTGGGACAGGGGGAGACCCAGTACTTC. Residues: CASSLALGQGETQYF.

The CDR3 bases are TGTGCCAGCAGCCAAACTAGCGCGATAGGCACAGATACGCAGTATTTT. It codes for CASSQTSAIGTDTQYF. The gene calls are TRBV9 and TRBJ2-3, with TRBD2 identical over 7 bases. The CDR3 totals 16 residues. Trimming took 4 bases from V and 1 from J; bases not matched to a gene: 9. Germline lookup yields CDR1 SGDLS and CDR2 YYNGEE. Filled out from reference TRBV9 and TRBJ2-3, the complete variable domain reads DSGVTQTPKHLITATGQRVTLRCSPRSGDLSVYWYQQSLDQGLQFLIQYYNGEERAKGNILERFSAQQFPDLHSELNLSSLELGDSALYFCASSQTSAIGTDTQYFGPGTRLTVL.

This clonotype was counted ten times or more. The rearrangement joins TRBV12-3 or TRBV12-4 to TRBJ1-2; D is unresolved. The CDR3 extends over 12 amino acids. Trimming took 4 bases from V and 3 from J, leaving 6 bases between them. The DNA of the CDR3 is TGTGCCAGCAGTTACAAGGACTATGGCTACACCTTC. This translates into CASSYKDYGYTF.

By sample fraction, this clonotype is medium-sized. The chain uses TRBV6-2 or TRBV6-3 and TRBJ2-1, with D unclear. Germline CDR1 MNHEY, CDR2 SVGEGT. V lost 2 bases and J 9 bases, leaving 8 bases between the germline ends. The CDR3 has 12 residues. CDR3 sequence (DNA): TGTGCCAGCAGTTACGAGTACGGTGAGCAGTTCTTC. This encodes CASSYEYGEQFF.

By proportion, this clonotype is medium-sized (0.01 to 0.1%). The chain uses TRBV9 and TRBJ1-5, with D unresolved. This CDR3 region has 13 residues. Trimming cost V 0 bases and J 4 bases, with 5 bases left between them. CDR1 is SGDLS and CDR2 is YYNGEE in the germline V gene. DNA of the CDR3: TGTGCCAGCAGCGTAGGAATGAATCAGCCCCAGCATTTT. It codes for CASSVGMNQPQHF.

This clonotype came up many times. This chain links TRBV28 with TRBJ2-6; D perhaps matches TRBD2 (7 bases). CDR1 is MDHEN, CDR2 SYDVKM, per germline. The CDR3 contains 15 residues. V lost 3 bases, J lost 2 bases, and 8 bases lay in between. The CDR3 here is CASSFGGPGANVLTF. CDR3 in DNA: TGTGCCAGCAGTTTCGGGGGGCCTGGGGCCAACGTCCTGACTTTC.

This clonotype has ten or more counts. CDR3 protein: CSASPSVGQKVYGYTF. For the CDR3, the DNA is TGCAGTGCTAGTCCCTCAGTCGGACAGAAAGTTTATGGCTACACCTTC. This chain connects TRBV20-1 to TRBJ1-2, with a tentative D call TRBD1 (6 bases). Trimming took off 3 bases at V and 5 bases at J, with 22 bases between the two ends. Germline lookup yields CDR1 DFQATT and CDR2 SNEGSKA (reference sequence). The CDR3 spans 16 residues.

This clonotype was counted many times. The V call is TRBV6-5, the J call TRBJ2-3; no clear D gene. The V gene lost 0 bases and the J gene lost 6 bases, with 13 bases spanning the gap. Germline V gene sequence: CDR1 MNHEY, CDR2 SVGAGI. This CDR3 contains 15 residues. The CDR3 DNA reads as TGTGCCAGCAGTTACTCAGGGCTTAGATCCGATACGCAGTATTTT. Translating it yields CASSYSGLRSDTQYF.

This clonotype occurred many times. The V gene is TRBV19, the J gene TRBJ2-1; D ambiguous. Trimming pared 5 bases from V and 0 bases from J, leaving 14 bases between. The germline V gene encodes CDR1 LNHDA and CDR2 SQIVND (reference sequence). This CDR3 contains 16 residues. CDR3 in amino acids: CASSFLGPSSYNEQFF. The DNA for the CDR3 is TGTGCCAGTAGTTTCCTTGGTCCTAGCTCCTACAATGAGCAGTTCTTC.

This clonotype appeared many times. The gene calls are TRBV29-1 and TRBJ1-1, with 8 bases aligning to TRBD1. V gave up 7 bases and J gave up 0 bases; unmatched junction bases: 4. CDR1 is SQVTM and CDR2 is ANQGSEA in the germline V gene. This CDR3 comprises 13 residues. The DNA of the CDR3 is TGCAGCGGTGGACAGGGTTTGAACACTGAAGCTTTCTTT. It encodes CSGGQGLNTEAFF.

This clonotype was recorded many times. This chain uses TRBV9 with TRBJ2-3, with a weak D call TRBD2 (7 bases). Germline CDR1 reads SGDLS; CDR2 reads YYNGEE. Trimming pared 6 bases from V and 2 bases from J, leaving 13 bases between. This CDR3 has 14 residues. CDR3 nucleotides: TGTGCCAGCACCGAGGGGGGGCACACAGATACGCAGTATTTT. Protein: CASTEGGHTDTQYF. Full variable domain (outside the CDR3, taken from reference TRBV9 and TRBJ2-3): DSGVTQTPKHLITATGQRVTLRCSPRSGDLSVYWYQQSLDQGLQFLIQYYNGEERAKGNILERFSAQQFPDLHSELNLSSLELGDSALYFCASTEGGHTDTQYFGPGTRLTVL.

Many counts were recorded for this clonotype. This chain joins TRBV29-1 and TRBJ1-5; 7 nucleotides line up with TRBD1. The CDR3 has 15 residues. In germline, CDR1 is SQVTM, CDR2 ANQGSEA. J gave up 3 bases and V 6 bases, and 11 bases lay outside the gene matches. CDR3 sequence reads: CSVVTGTDSNQPQHF. The CDR3 DNA is TGCAGCGTAGTCACCGGGACAGACTCCAATCAGCCCCAGCATTTT.

In its sample, this clonotype was seen many times. V and J are TRBV11-2 and TRBJ2-7; 7 bases are a match to TRBD2. This CDR3 comprises 12 residues. J was trimmed by 6 bases and V by 5 bases; bases with no gene match: 4. Per the germline V gene, CDR1 is SGHAT and CDR2 is FQNNGV. The CDR3 DNA is TGTGCCAGCAGCCTTACGGGGGGCGAGCAGTACTTC. It yields the protein CASSLTGGEQYF.

This clonotype was seen at least ten times. V usage is TRBV7-9 and J usage is TRBJ2-3; D perhaps matches TRBD1 (5 bases). Trimming left V 5 bases short and J 1 base short, with 10 bases between. This CDR3 has 14 residues. CDR1 is SEHNR, CDR2 FQNEAQ, per germline (reference sequence). CDR3 bases: TGTGCCAGCAGCCCTGACAGCCGCACAGATACGCAGTATTTT. Its translation is CASSPDSRTDTQYF. Using reference TRBV7-9 and TRBJ2-3 for the parts outside the CDR3, the full variable domain is DTGVSQNPRHKITKRGQNVTFRCDPISEHNRLYWYRQTLGQGPEFLTYFQNEAQLEKSRLLSDRFSAERPKGSFSTLEIQRTEQGDSAMYLCASSPDSRTDTQYFGPGTRLTVL.

This clonotype was seen a handful of times. This chain connects TRBV20-1 to TRBJ2-7; 9 positions match TRBD1. CDR3 length equals 14 residues. The V gene end was trimmed by 6 bases and the J gene end by 2 bases; junction bases not matched to a gene: 8. Germline V gene data show CDR1 as DFQATT and CDR2 as SNEGSKA (reference sequence). In DNA, the CDR3 is TGCAGTGCCATGGGACAGGGAGAGCCCTACGAGCAGTACGTC. It yields the protein CSAMGQGEPYEQYV.

The sample holds many counts of this clonotype. The genes are TRBV4-1 and TRBJ1-5; possibly TRBD1 for D (5 bases). Germline CDR1 and CDR2: MGHRA and YSYEKL. The CDR3 totals 15 residues. Trimming removed 1 base from V and 4 bases from J, with 11 bases in between. For the CDR3, the DNA is TGCGCCAGCAGCCAAGGAGGGACGTTTAATCAGCCCCAGCATTTT. It is translated as CASSQGGTFNQPQHF.

This clonotype was counted many times. The chain is built from TRBV9 and TRBJ2-5, with TRBD2 matching over 11 bases. Germline CDR1 is SGDLS and CDR2 is YYNGEE. V shed 0 bases, J shed 4 bases, and the junction held 5 bases outside the gene matches. This CDR3 contains 16 residues. Here the CDR3 reads CASSVEGSGRGETQYF. CDR3 DNA sequence: TGTGCCAGCAGCGTAGAAGGTAGCGGGAGGGGAGAGACCCAGTACTTC.

This clonotype was detected ten times or more. The chain employs TRBV20-1 and TRBJ2-2; TRBD2 aligns across 11 bases. Germline V gene sequence: CDR1 DFQATT, CDR2 SNEGSKA (reference sequence). The J segment lost 3 bases and the V segment lost 1 base, leaving 4 bases of the junction unmatched. The CDR3 has 16 amino acids. The CDR3: CSARVAGGPHTGELFF. CDR3 nucleotides: TGCAGTGCTAGAGTAGCGGGAGGGCCCCACACCGGGGAGCTGTTTTTT.

This clonotype has at least ten counts. The chain uses TRBV5-1 and TRBJ2-7; D not resolved. Germline lookup yields CDR1 SGHRS and CDR2 YFSETQ. The CDR3 extends over 17 amino acids. The ends were cut back, 0 bases at V and 3 bases at J, with 19 bases in the middle. The CDR3, as DNA: TGCGCCAGCAGCTTGGCTGCGCTGAGACCGGACGGCTACGAGCAGTACTTC. Its translation: CASSLAALRPDGYEQYF. Full variable domain (missing parts from reference TRBV5-1 and TRBJ2-7): KAGVTQTPRYLIKTRGQQVTLSCSPISGHRSVSWYQQTPGQGLQFLFEYFSETQRNKGNFPGRFSGRQFSNSRSEMNVSTLELGDSALYLCASSLAALRPDGYEQYFGPGTRLTVT.

This clonotype was seen ten or more times. The chain employs TRBV20-1 and TRBJ2-7; 9 nucleotides match TRBD1. V was clipped by 7 bases and J by 7 bases; unmatched bases: 11. Germline V gives CDR1 DFQATT, CDR2 SNEGSKA (reference sequence). The CDR3 contains 13 residues. The DNA for the CDR3 is TGCAGTGGTAGGGGACAGGGATCGGGTGAGCAGTACTTC. Translating it yields CSGRGQGSGEQYF.

This clonotype was detected only a few times. In DNA form, the CDR3 reads TGCAGCGTTGAAGAGGGGACAGGGGCAGATACGCAGTATTTT. It specifies CSVEEGTGADTQYF. The rearrangement links TRBV29-1 to TRBJ2-3; 10 bases are shared with TRBD1. The CDR3 totals 14 residues. J was trimmed by 4 bases and V by 0 bases; bases with no gene match: 1. The germline V gene encodes CDR1 SQVTM and CDR2 ANQGSEA.

The V gene is TRBV19, the J gene TRBJ2-1; D is unresolved. Trimming stripped 6 bases from V and 4 bases from J, with 4 bases between. The CDR3 sequence is 11 residues long. In germline, CDR1 is LNHDA, CDR2 SQIVND (reference sequence). CDR3 loop: CASRLYNEQFF. The CDR3 coding sequence is TGTGCCAGTAGACTTTACAATGAGCAGTTCTTC.

The chain has TRBV7-9 and TRBJ2-3; D uncertain. V dropped 0 bases and J dropped 1 base, with 8 bases sitting between them. This CDR3 is 15 amino acids long. The germline V gene has CDR1 SEHNR and CDR2 FQNEAQ (reference sequence). The CDR3 sequence: CASSLAGEGTDTQYF. CDR3 in DNA: TGTGCCAGCAGCTTAGCCGGAGAGGGCACAGATACGCAGTATTTT.